This passage covers 16 T cell receptor beta chains from one sample sequenced in a study of T-cell memory formation after mild COVID-19. TCRdb re-analysed the 5' RACE reads in MiXCR, keeping a single row per CDR3 protein. The sample consists of 150,000 to 200,000 distinct CDR3 sequences, over 20% of them appearing once. Sequencing input: PBMCs or a T cell subset sorted from them (not recorded which). The receptors here all came from an adult woman who had mild COVID-19 (a few samples of this study predate the infection). Cell type and time point are not known.

The V and J genes are TRBV3-1 and TRBJ2-7, with 7 bases lining up with TRBD2. The trim removed 0 bases at V and 2 bases at J, leaving 4 bases unmatched. Germline V lookup: CDR1 LGHDT, CDR2 YNNKEL (reference sequence). The CDR3 runs 15 residues. The CDR3 region is CASSQEPLAAYEQYF. CDR3 DNA sequence: TGTGCCAGCAGCCAAGAGCCCCTAGCGGCCTACGAGCAGTACTTC.

This clonotype has ten or more counts. V usage is TRBV6-6 and J usage is TRBJ1-1, with 10 bases aligning to TRBD1. The CDR3 spans 16 residues. After removal of 5 bases from V and 1 base from J, the junction contained 7 bases not matched to a gene. CDR1 is MNHNY, CDR2 SVGAGI, per germline (reference sequence). The CDR3 DNA is TGTGCCAGCAGTCCCCCGGACAGGGGGGGGAACACTGAAGCTTTCTTT. It codes for CASSPPDRGGNTEAFF.

The chain is built from TRBV6-1 and TRBJ2-3; 12 bases fit TRBD2. The V gene's germline CDR1 is MNHNS and CDR2 SASEGT. This CDR3 is built from 15 residues. V lost 11 bases to trimming and J lost 5 bases; unmatched junction nucleotides: 11. CDR3 loop: CAGSPGGLAGDTQYF. The CDR3 nucleotides read TGTGCCGGATCCCCCGGGGGACTAGCGGGAGATACGCAGTATTTT.

V gene TRBV13 combines with J gene TRBJ1-4, with D perhaps matching TRBD1 (6 bases). This CDR3 region has 14 residues. Deletions cut 3 bases from V and 7 bases from J, with 12 bases between. The germline V gene has CDR1 PRHDT and CDR2 FYEKMQ (reference sequence). Here the CDR3 reads CASSLDSSGEKLFF. The DNA of the CDR3 is TGTGCCAGCAGCTTGGACAGTTCGGGTGAAAAACTGTTTTTT.

V usage is TRBV4-1 and J usage is TRBJ1-2; D might be TRBD1 (6 bases). The length of the CDR3 is 14 residues. V dropped 3 bases and J dropped 6 bases, with 14 bases sitting between them. CDR1 is MGHRA, CDR2 YSYEKL, per germline. The CDR3 DNA is TGCGCCAGCAGCCATATCACAGGGAACAATGGCTACACCTTC. Its protein product is CASSHITGNNGYTF.

The V gene is TRBV29-1, the J gene TRBJ2-1; D may correspond to TRBD1 or TRBD2 (5 bases each). Germline assignment: CDR1 SQVTM and CDR2 ANQGSEA. CDR3 length: 15 residues. Trimming stripped 7 bases from V and 2 bases from J, with 18 bases between. The CDR3: CSGWAFEGTYNEQFF. The CDR3, as DNA: TGCAGCGGATGGGCCTTTGAGGGGACCTACAATGAGCAGTTCTTC.

At least ten counts were recorded for this clonotype. The genes are TRBV6-5 and TRBJ2-7; 14 nucleotides align to TRBD2. CDR3 size: 14 residues. Germline V CDR1 and CDR2: MNHEY, SVGAGI. V lost 4 bases to trimming and J lost 5 bases; unmatched junction nucleotides: 1. This chain's CDR3 is CASSSGLAGDEQYF. In DNA, the CDR3 is TGTGCCAGCAGTTCGGGACTAGCGGGAGACGAGCAGTACTTC.

The chain is built from TRBV6-5 and TRBJ2-7; maybe TRBD1 (6 bases). Germline V gene sequence: CDR1 MNHEY, CDR2 SVGAGI. The ends were cut back, 6 bases at V and 3 bases at J, with 15 bases in the middle. The CDR3 runs 14 residues. CDR3 sequence reads: CASSPSGDLYEQYF. CDR3 DNA sequence: TGTGCCAGCAGCCCATCAGGGGACCTCTACGAGCAGTACTTC.

V and J are TRBV14 and TRBJ2-7, with a possible D match to TRBD1 (6 bases). Germline CDR1 and CDR2: SGHDN and FVKESK. There are 15 residues in the CDR3. Trimming took off 0 bases at V and 2 bases at J, with 11 bases between the two ends. The CDR3 DNA follows: TGTGCCAGCAGCCAAGACGAGACAGGCCCCTACGAGCAGTACTTC. It yields the protein CASSQDETGPYEQYF.

The chain is built from TRBV14 and TRBJ2-2; 8 positions agree with TRBD2. V was clipped by 5 bases and J by 6 bases; unmatched bases: 5. Germline V gene sequence: CDR1 SGHDN, CDR2 FVKESK. The CDR3 runs to 14 residues. In DNA, the CDR3 is TGTGCCAGCAGCTCCGGACTAGCCCCCGGGGAGCTGTTTTTT. This codes for CASSSGLAPGELFF.

The J gene is TRBJ1-4, the V gene TRBV4-2; D call uncertain. The CDR3 runs 15 residues. Germline V gives CDR1 LGHNA, CDR2 YNFKEQ. The germline V and J ends were trimmed by 0 bases and 4 bases, with 9 bases remaining between them. The CDR3 DNA sequence: TGTGCCAGCAGCCAAGAAGAAGGGCTTAATGAAAAACTGTTTTTT. This encodes CASSQEEGLNEKLFF.

This clonotype was observed at least ten times. V and J are TRBV24-1 and TRBJ2-1; 9 bases are shared with TRBD1. The CDR3 has 13 amino acids. Germline CDR1 KGHDR, CDR2 SFDVKD. The CDR3 sequence: CATGTGSANEQFF. CDR3 sequence (DNA): TGTGCAACCGGGACAGGGTCGGCCAATGAGCAGTTCTTC.

This clonotype was seen more than once but under ten times. This chain connects TRBV5-1 to TRBJ2-1, with 7 bases that match TRBD2. V was pared by 1 base and J by 10 bases, with 8 bases of the junction left unmatched. Looked up from germline, CDR1 is SGHRS and CDR2 is YFSETQ. The CDR3 totals 14 residues. The CDR3 DNA reads as TGCGCCAGCAGCTTGAGGGCGGGAGCTTGGGAGCAGTTCTTC. Its translation is CASSLRAGAWEQFF.

J is TRBJ2-1 and V is TRBV7-2; weak D call: TRBD2 (6 bases). Germline lookup yields CDR1 SGHTA and CDR2 FQGNSA. This CDR3 is built from 14 residues. The ends were cut back, 5 bases at V and 6 bases at J, with 14 bases in the middle. As DNA, the CDR3 is TGTGCCAGCAGCATGTGGGGTAGCGGCAATGAGCAGTTCTTC. Translation gives CASSMWGSGNEQFF.

This clonotype was observed a single time. The V call is TRBV7-3, the J call TRBJ2-3; 9 nucleotides line up with TRBD2. Per germline, CDR1 SGHTA and CDR2 FQGTGA. After removal of 3 bases from V and 0 bases from J, the junction contained 10 bases not matched to a gene. CDR3 length: 18 amino acids. CDR3: CASSFQGLAHPSTDTQYF. CDR3 DNA sequence: TGTGCCAGCAGCTTTCAAGGACTAGCGCATCCTAGCACAGATACGCAGTATTTT.

This clonotype has just a few counts. The chain recombines TRBV5-1 with TRBJ2-7, with D hard to call. Germline assignment: CDR1 SGHRS and CDR2 YFSETQ. V lost 10 bases to trimming and J lost 7 bases, with 18 bases between them. This CDR3 has 12 amino acids. The CDR3 DNA follows: TGCGCCTCCAGAGATCCAGCTGGAGAGCAGTACTTC. This sequence encodes CASRDPAGEQYF.